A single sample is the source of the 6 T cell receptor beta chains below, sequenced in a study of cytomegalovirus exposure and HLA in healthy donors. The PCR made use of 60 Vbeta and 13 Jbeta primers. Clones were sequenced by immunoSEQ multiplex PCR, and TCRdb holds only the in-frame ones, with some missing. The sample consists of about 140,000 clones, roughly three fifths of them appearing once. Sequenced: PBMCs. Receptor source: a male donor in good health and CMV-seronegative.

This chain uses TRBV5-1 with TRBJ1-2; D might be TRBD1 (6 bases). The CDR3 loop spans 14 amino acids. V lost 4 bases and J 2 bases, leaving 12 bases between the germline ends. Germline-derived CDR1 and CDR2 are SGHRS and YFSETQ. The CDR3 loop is CASSPPTGNYGYTF. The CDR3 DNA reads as TGCGCCAGCAGCCCCCCCACAGGGAACTATGGCTACACCTTC.

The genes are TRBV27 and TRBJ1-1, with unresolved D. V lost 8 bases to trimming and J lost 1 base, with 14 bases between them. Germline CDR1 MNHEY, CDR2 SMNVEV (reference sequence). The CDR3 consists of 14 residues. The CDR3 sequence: CASHYSGQNTEAFF. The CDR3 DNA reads TGTGCCAGCCATTACTCTGGGCAGAACACTGAAGCTTTCTTT.

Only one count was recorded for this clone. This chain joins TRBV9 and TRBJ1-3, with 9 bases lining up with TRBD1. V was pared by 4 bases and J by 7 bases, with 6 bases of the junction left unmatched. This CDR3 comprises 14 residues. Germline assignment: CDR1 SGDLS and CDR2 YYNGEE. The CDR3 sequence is CASSLDRGVNTIYF. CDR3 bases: TGTGCCAGCAGCTTGGACAGGGGTGTGAACACCATATATTTT.

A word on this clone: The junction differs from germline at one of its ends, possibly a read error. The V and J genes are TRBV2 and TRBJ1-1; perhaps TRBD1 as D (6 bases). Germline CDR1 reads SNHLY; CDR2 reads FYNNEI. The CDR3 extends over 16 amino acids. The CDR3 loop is CARSKNREIGLTEAFF. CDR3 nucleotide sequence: TGTGCCCGCAGCAAAAACAGGGAAATAGGCCTCACTGAAGCTTTCTTT.

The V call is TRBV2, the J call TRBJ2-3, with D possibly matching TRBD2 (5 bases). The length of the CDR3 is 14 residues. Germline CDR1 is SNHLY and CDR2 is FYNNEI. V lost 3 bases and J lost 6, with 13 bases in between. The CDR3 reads CASSDEGIGDTQYF. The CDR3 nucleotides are TGTGCCAGCAGTGATGAGGGAATTGGTGATACGCAGTATTTT.

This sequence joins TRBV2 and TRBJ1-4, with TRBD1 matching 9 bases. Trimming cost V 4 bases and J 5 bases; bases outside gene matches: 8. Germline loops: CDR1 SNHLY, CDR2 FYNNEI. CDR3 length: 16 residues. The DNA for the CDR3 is TGTGCCAGCAGTGCCCTTGGGACAGGGAAAAATGAAAAACTGTTTTTT. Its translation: CASSALGTGKNEKLFF.